The 30 T cell receptor beta chains below all came from one sample that was sequenced in a study of blood T cell repertoires in COVID-19. Produced via immunoSEQ multiplex PCR; TCRdb's table is partial and in-frame only. The table has about 86,000 clones, 80% to 85% seen once; the top ten hold around 29%. The material sequenced was peripheral blood. Receptors were obtained from an elderly woman with active or convalescent COVID-19.

Here the CDR3 DNA reads TGTGCCAGCAGCTTGACAGGGGGCCTCTCCTCCGTTTACAATGAGCAGTTCTTC. As protein: CASSLTGGLSSVYNEQFF. The chain couples TRBV7-8 to TRBJ2-1; 10 nucleotides align to TRBD1. Germline-derived CDR1 and CDR2 are SGHVS and FQNEAQ. V shed 3 bases, J shed 4 bases, and the junction held 12 bases outside the gene matches. This CDR3 has 18 amino acids.

This clone was picked up a small number of times. The chain is built from TRBV5-4 and TRBJ1-1; perhaps TRBD1 as D (5 bases). The CDR3 covers 14 residues. The V end was cut by 1 base, the J end by 0 bases, with 7 bases between. From germline, CDR1 is SGHNT and CDR2 YYREEE (reference sequence). In DNA, the CDR3 is TGTGCCAGCAGCTTGAAGGGGATGAACACTGAAGCTTTCTTT. Translation gives CASSLKGMNTEAFF.

The V and J genes are TRBV2 and TRBJ2-5; D is possibly TRBD2 (5 bases). The CDR3 totals 13 residues. Germline-derived CDR1 and CDR2 are SNHLY and FYNNEI. The V end was cut by 7 bases, the J end by 0 bases, with 9 bases between. The CDR3 is CASNPGYQETQYF. The CDR3 bases are TGTGCCAGCAATCCGGGGTACCAAGAGACCCAGTACTTC. Full variable domain (remainder filled in from reference TRBV2 and TRBJ2-5): EPEVTQTPSHQVTQMGQEVILRCVPISNHLYFYWYRQILGQKVEFLVSFYNNEISEKSEIFDDQFSVERPDGSNFTLKIRSTKLEDSAMYFCASNPGYQETQYFGPGTRLLVL.

The chain carries TRBV15 and TRBJ2-7; D perhaps matches TRBD1 (6 bases). Deletions cut 0 bases from V and 4 bases from J, with 13 bases between. The CDR3 is 15 amino acids. The germline gives CDR1 LNHNV, CDR2 YYDKDF (reference sequence). The CDR3 protein is CATSRDKGVGYEQYF. CDR3 DNA: TGTGCCACCAGCAGAGATAAGGGGGTCGGGTACGAGCAGTACTTC.

The genes are TRBV7-9 and TRBJ1-2, with 10 bases identical to TRBD1. With 5 bases clipped from V and 6 bases from J, the junction kept 12 bases outside the gene matches. CDR1 is SEHNR and CDR2 is FQNEAQ in the germline V gene (reference sequence). The CDR3 is 16 residues long. The CDR3 DNA sequence: TGTGCCAGCAGCACCCGACAGGGGGCGCAGGTGGATGGCTACACCTTC. This sequence encodes CASSTRQGAQVDGYTF.

The V call is TRBV5-1, the J call TRBJ1-4; no definite D call. Trimming stripped 4 bases from V and 8 bases from J, with 24 bases between. The CDR3 runs 17 residues. Germline V gene data show CDR1 as SGHRS and CDR2 as YFSETQ. CDR3 region: CASSPTPFSGIGEKLFF. CDR3 in DNA: TGCGCCAGCAGCCCCACCCCGTTTTCAGGAATAGGAGAAAAACTGTTTTTT.

The CDR3 coding sequence is TGTGCCAGCAGCTTATCAGGACTACTCACAGATACGCAGTATTTT. Residues: CASSLSGLLTDTQYF. The chain has TRBV11-3 and TRBJ2-3; a possible D gene is TRBD2 (6 bases). Germline CDR1 reads SGHNT; CDR2 reads YENEEA. The V gene lost 2 bases and the J gene lost 2 bases, with 11 bases spanning the gap. The CDR3 is made up of 15 amino acids.

Only a few counts were recorded for this clone. The chain recombines TRBV28 with TRBJ2-5, with D possibly being TRBD1 (5 bases). The V gene's germline CDR1 is MDHEN and CDR2 SYDVKM. This CDR3 comprises 14 residues. V lost 1 base and J 5 bases, leaving 11 bases between the germline ends. The CDR3: CASSLSWGRETQYF. The CDR3 coding sequence is TGTGCCAGCAGTTTATCTTGGGGCCGGGAGACCCAGTACTTC.

The chain employs TRBV6-5 and TRBJ2-7; D call uncertain. This CDR3 contains 12 residues. V was cut by 7 bases and J by 4 bases, with 11 bases left in between. The germline CDR1 and CDR2 sequences are MNHEY and SVGAGI. The CDR3 DNA sequence: TGTGCCAGCACCATGACTGTTTACGAGCAGTACTTC. This translates into CASTMTVYEQYF.

A few counts support this clone. The chain couples TRBV19 to TRBJ1-1; the D gene is possibly TRBD1 (6 bases). The CDR3 has 13 amino acids. The V gene's germline CDR1 is LNHDA and CDR2 SQIVND (reference sequence). Trimming pared 5 bases from V and 0 bases from J, leaving 7 bases between. The CDR3 region is CASSDRLNTEAFF. The DNA of the CDR3 is TGTGCCAGTAGTGACAGGCTGAACACTGAAGCTTTCTTT. Full variable domain (remainder filled in from reference TRBV19 and TRBJ1-1): DGGITQSPKYLFRKEGQNVTLSCEQNLNHDAMYWYRQDPGQGLRLIYYSQIVNDFQKGDIAEGYSVSREKKESFPLTVTSAQKNPTAFYLCASSDRLNTEAFFGQGTRLTVV.

This chain connects TRBV7-2 to TRBJ2-7; 8 bases align to TRBD2. CDR3 size: 15 residues. Germline V gene lookup returns CDR1 SGHTA and CDR2 FQGNSA. V shed 1 base, J shed 5 bases, and the junction held 7 bases outside the gene matches. The CDR3 reads CASSLVWRGDDEQYF. In nucleotides, the CDR3 is TGTGCCAGCAGCTTAGTTTGGCGGGGGGACGACGAGCAGTACTTC.

V and J are TRBV5-4 and TRBJ2-3; 7 nucleotides align to TRBD2. The CDR3 contains 16 residues. V lost 6 bases, J lost 4 bases, and 14 bases stayed unmatched. The germline V gene has CDR1 SGHNT and CDR2 YYREEE (reference sequence). The CDR3 DNA follows: TGTGCCAGCACCCCTCTACGGGGGGAGGTTGCAGATACGCAGTATTTT. Residues: CASTPLRGEVADTQYF.

J is TRBJ2-1 and V is TRBV10-1; 8 bases match TRBD2. The CDR3 contains 15 residues. The V segment lost 3 bases and the J segment 5 bases; nucleotides outside the gene matches: 6. Germline values: CDR1 WNHNN, CDR2 SYGVQD (reference sequence). The CDR3 bases are TGCGCCAGCAGTGATCCGGGACTAGGGAACAATGAGCAGTTCTTC. It codes for CASSDPGLGNNEQFF.

The chain employs TRBV4-3 and TRBJ1-3; no clear D. V lost 0 bases and J 2 bases, leaving 11 bases between the germline ends. Germline-derived CDR1 and CDR2 are LGHNA and YSLEER. The CDR3 covers 16 residues. CDR3 sequence reads: CASSQDQVLTGNTIYF. The CDR3 nucleotides are TGCGCCAGCAGCCAAGACCAGGTTTTAACTGGAAACACCATATATTTT.

The chain has TRBV28 and TRBJ2-7; 10 bases align to TRBD1. With V trimmed by 5 bases and J by 3 bases, 10 bases remained unmatched. The CDR3 has 16 amino acids. CDR1 and CDR2 (germline): MDHEN, SYDVKM. The CDR3 sequence: CASSPSGQGPRYEQYF. CDR3 DNA sequence: TGTGCCAGCAGTCCCTCGGGACAGGGGCCCCGCTACGAGCAGTACTTC.

The rearrangement joins TRBV5-5 to TRBJ1-1, with 10 bases matching TRBD1. The V gene's germline CDR1 is SGHKS and CDR2 YYEKEE (reference sequence). With V trimmed by 0 bases and J by 8 bases, 4 bases remained unmatched. The CDR3 length is 14 residues. This CDR3 reads CASSLVGQGLEAFF. In DNA, the CDR3 is TGTGCCAGCAGCTTGGTGGGACAGGGGTTAGAAGCTTTCTTT.

The V gene is TRBV18, the J gene TRBJ2-3; 8 bases fit TRBD2. CDR1 and CDR2 (germline): KGHSH, LQKENI. The trim removed 3 bases at V and 3 bases at J, leaving 8 bases unmatched. The CDR3 is 16 residues long. The CDR3 protein is CASSPAGGVHTDTQYF. The CDR3 DNA is TGTGCCAGCTCACCCGCGGGAGGCGTCCATACAGATACGCAGTATTTT.

This chain uses TRBV6-1 with TRBJ2-3, with 7 nucleotides matching TRBD1. This CDR3 has 16 residues. Per germline, CDR1 MNHNS and CDR2 SASEGT. V shed 2 bases, J shed 0 bases, and the junction held 5 bases outside the gene matches. CDR3 residues: CASSEFGTASTDTQYF. The CDR3, as DNA: TGTGCCAGCAGTGAATTCGGGACAGCTAGCACAGATACGCAGTATTTT.

The chain has TRBV24-1 and TRBJ2-1; 10 positions agree with TRBD2. After removal of 1 base from V and 5 bases from J, the junction contained 4 bases not matched to a gene. Germline assignment: CDR1 KGHDR and CDR2 SFDVKD. The CDR3 loop spans 16 amino acids. As DNA, the CDR3 is TGTGCCACCAGTGATTTAGGACTAGCGGCGAACAATGAGCAGTTCTTC. Amino acid sequence: CATSDLGLAANNEQFF.

The V and J genes are TRBV6-5 and TRBJ1-4; D may be TRBD1 (6 bases). Germline V gene sequence: CDR1 MNHEY, CDR2 SVGAGI. V was clipped by 6 bases and J by 10 bases, with 15 bases between them. The CDR3 is made up of 13 amino acids. CDR3 DNA sequence: TGTGCCAGCAGCACAAACAGGGTTGGAAAACTGTTTTTT. Translated: CASSTNRVGKLFF.

The chain employs TRBV5-5 and TRBJ1-4; TRBD1 matches at 7 bases. Germline V gives CDR1 SGHKS, CDR2 YYEKEE (reference sequence). There are 14 residues in the CDR3. J gave up 4 bases and V 3 bases, and 3 bases lay outside the gene matches. The CDR3, as DNA: TGTGCCAGCAGCTCGACAGGGATTAATGAAAAACTGTTTTTT. Translation gives CASSSTGINEKLFF. Full variable domain (rest looked up from reference TRBV5-5 and TRBJ1-4): DAGVTQSPTHLIKTRGQQVTLRCSPISGHKSVSWYQQVLGQGPQFIFQYYEKEERGRGNFPDRFSARQFPNYSSELNVNALLLGDSALYLCASSSTGINEKLFFGSGTQLSVL.

The gene calls are TRBV5-1 and TRBJ1-4; 10 bases line up with TRBD1. CDR1 and CDR2 from the germline V gene are SGHRS and YFSETQ. J was trimmed by 6 bases and V by 5 bases; bases with no gene match: 4. The CDR3 has 14 amino acids. CDR3 coding DNA: TGCGCCAGCAGGTGGGGGACAGGGGATGAAAAACTGTTTTTT. It codes for CASRWGTGDEKLFF.

This chain uses TRBV2 with TRBJ2-1, with TRBD1 matching over 9 bases. CDR1 is SNHLY and CDR2 is FYNNEI in the germline V gene. The V segment lost 6 bases and the J segment 7 bases; nucleotides outside the gene matches: 19. The CDR3 is made up of 18 amino acids. The CDR3 DNA reads TGTGCCAGCAGCTTACGCATTTTGGGACAGGGCCTTCGGAATGAGCAGTTCTTC. Residues: CASSLRILGQGLRNEQFF.

The chain employs TRBV11-2 and TRBJ2-1; 8 nucleotides align to TRBD2. The ends lost 5 bases at V and 9 bases at J; junction bases unmatched: 12. CDR1 SGHAT and CDR2 FQNNGV come from the germline V gene. The CDR3 has 15 residues. The CDR3 coding sequence is TGTGCCAGCAGCCCTACTCGCGGGGGGATCGGTGAGCAGTTCTTC. Protein product: CASSPTRGGIGEQFF. Full variable domain (outside the CDR3, taken from reference TRBV11-2 and TRBJ2-1): EAGVAQSPRYKIIEKRQSVAFWCNPISGHATLYWYQQILGQGPKLLIQFQNNGVVDDSQLPKDRFSAERLKGVDSTLKIQPAKLEDSAVYLCASSPTRGGIGEQFFGPGTRLTVL.

With regard to this clone: Other DNA sequences within the sample encode an identical CDR3. The chain combines TRBV9 with TRBJ1-1, with 7 bases aligning to TRBD1. The CDR3 consists of 15 residues. Germline V gives CDR1 SGDLS, CDR2 YYNGEE. Germline trimming cut 0 bases from V and 0 bases from J; bases unmatched to any gene: 2. CDR3 bases: TGTGCCAGCAGCGTAGGGACAGGCCTGAACACTGAAGCTTTCTTT. Its protein is CASSVGTGLNTEAFF.

This chain uses TRBV19 with TRBJ1-5; D uncertain. The CDR3 is 12 residues long. Trimming pared 7 bases from V and 2 bases from J, leaving 6 bases between. Germline V gene lookup returns CDR1 LNHDA and CDR2 SQIVND (reference sequence). The CDR3 DNA is TGTGCCAGTAAGAGAGGCAATCAGCCCCAGCATTTT. Its protein product is CASKRGNQPQHF.

J is TRBJ2-3 and V is TRBV27, with D maybe TRBD1 (6 bases). Between the trimmed V and J ends, which lost 2 bases and 5 bases, there was a span of 20 bases. Germline CDR1 MNHEY, CDR2 SMNVEV (reference sequence). CDR3 size: 17 residues. The CDR3 protein is CASSLVRSPSRGDTQYF. The CDR3 bases are TGTGCCAGCAGTTTAGTCCGCAGCCCATCCAGGGGAGATACGCAGTATTTT.

Note on this clone: Because the CDR3's place on the DNA is in doubt, the DNA is left out and the CDR3 is given as listed by TCRdb. V is TRBV9 and J is TRBJ2-7; the D segment call TRBD1 is taken from the table without a DNA check. The CDR3 length equals 13 residues, ends included. Germline lookup yields CDR1 SGDLS and CDR2 YYNGEE. CDR3 sequence reads: CASSVGSGNAPNF.

This chain joins TRBV3-1 (or the pseudogene TRBV3-2) and TRBJ2-2; D is possibly TRBD1 (6 bases). V was pared by 3 bases and J by 4 bases, with 12 bases between. From germline, CDR1 is LGHDT and CDR2 YNNKEL (reference sequence). CDR3 length: 15 residues. CDR3 sequence (DNA): TGTGCCAGCAGCCACGCCGGGACAATCACCGGGGAGCTGTTTTTT. As protein: CASSHAGTITGELFF.

The chain recombines TRBV5-1 with TRBJ1-1; D ambiguous. Trimming stripped 0 bases from V and 0 bases from J, with 9 bases between. The CDR3 loop spans 15 amino acids. Germline values: CDR1 SGHRS, CDR2 YFSETQ. CDR3 DNA: TGCGCCAGCAGCTTGGACGCAGTCATGAACACTGAAGCTTTCTTT. It codes for CASSLDAVMNTEAFF.